One sample yielded the 11 T cell receptor beta chains listed below, sequenced in a study of T-cell memory formation after mild COVID-19 (dated by TCRdb to the early 2020s). Library preparation was by 5' RACE. TCRdb names Illumina NovaSeq 6000 as the instrument used. Using fastp trimming at Q25 and MiXCR clonotype assembly, TCRdb reanalyzed the public sequencing data and kept in-frame beta chains. Rows with a matching CDR3 protein are joined into one entry that keeps the most common DNA and genes. The sample profile shows approximately 150,000 distinct CDR3 sequences; about 6.1% of them were found once. The ten largest account for 2% to 2.5% of the sample. Sequenced: PBMCs or a T cell subset sorted from them (not recorded which). The receptors derive from an adult woman who had mild COVID-19 (a few samples of this study predate the infection). The sample titles of this study are shuffled in the database, so cell type and time point are left out; the donor was told from shared clones.

This clonotype has only a few counts. The chain carries TRBV30 and TRBJ1-4; D remains unclear. Germline CDR1 GTSNPN, CDR2 SVGIG (reference sequence). V shed 0 bases and J shed 5 bases, with 13 bases lying between them. The CDR3 sequence is 15 residues long. This CDR3 is CAWSVRGRRNEKLFF. CDR3 bases: TGTGCCTGGAGTGTACGCGGCCGGAGGAATGAAAAACTGTTTTTT. Looking up the rest from reference TRBV30 and TRBJ1-4 gives the full variable domain: SQTIHQWPATLVQPVGSPLSLECTVEGTSNPNLYWYRQAAGRGLQLLFYSVGIGQISSEVPQNLSASRPQDRQFILSSKKLLLSDSGFYLCAWSVRGRRNEKLFFGSGTQLSVL.

This clonotype was counted ten times or more. The chain has TRBV7-8 and TRBJ2-1; 13 bases match TRBD2. J gave up 8 bases and V 3 bases, and 13 bases lay outside the gene matches. Per germline, CDR1 SGHVS and CDR2 FQNEAQ. CDR3 length: 18 residues. CDR3 DNA: TGTGCCAGCAGCTTCTCCAGAGGACTAGCGGGAGCAGGTGATGAGCAGTTCTTC. As protein: CASSFSRGLAGAGDEQFF.

Remarks on this clonotype: A single base separates this from a much larger clone, so it may be a read error. This chain connects TRBV20-1 to TRBJ1-2; D uncertain. This CDR3 is built from 15 residues. CDR1 is DFQATT and CDR2 is SNEGSKA in the germline V gene (reference sequence). The CDR3 is CSASSQAYANYGHTF. DNA of the CDR3: TGCAGTGCTAGTTCCCAGGCCTATGCTAACTATGGCCACACCTTC.

This clonotype has ten or more counts. This rearrangement joins TRBV19 to TRBJ2-2, with a possible D match to TRBD1 (6 bases). Trimming removed 6 bases from V and 1 base from J, with 9 bases in between. CDR3 size: 14 residues. Germline CDR1 reads LNHDA; CDR2 reads SQIVND (reference sequence). CDR3 amino acids: CASRTTGNTGELFF. DNA for the CDR3: TGTGCCAGTAGGACGACAGGGAACACCGGGGAGCTGTTTTTT.

In this sample, this clonotype turned up a few times. This CDR3 is CSARDRTSGGAYTGELFF. In DNA form, the CDR3 reads TGCAGTGCTAGAGATCGGACTAGCGGGGGGGCGTACACCGGGGAGCTGTTTTTT. J is TRBJ2-2 and V is TRBV20-1; 15 bases agree with TRBD2. Trimming took 0 bases from V and 3 from J; bases not matched to a gene: 5. CDR3 size: 18 residues. Germline V lookup: CDR1 DFQATT, CDR2 SNEGSKA (reference sequence).

The J gene is TRBJ1-2, the V gene TRBV20-1; D not resolved. This CDR3 spans 11 amino acids. CDR1 and CDR2 from the germline V gene are DFQATT and SNEGSKA (reference sequence). Trimming took 3 bases from V and 3 from J, leaving 5 bases between them. The CDR3, as DNA: TGCAGTGCTAGGGGCGACTATGGCTACACCTTC. It specifies CSARGDYGYTF.

In this sample, this clonotype turned up many times. Here the CDR3 reads CASSFGQGRETQYF. CDR3 DNA: TGTGCCAGCAGCTTCGGACAGGGGAGGGAGACCCAGTACTTC. The chain recombines TRBV7-9 with TRBJ2-5, with 9 bases aligning to TRBD1. This CDR3 has 14 residues. The germline V gene encodes CDR1 SEHNR and CDR2 FQNEAQ (reference sequence). V trimming: 3 bases; J trimming: 5 bases; junction bases outside the gene matches: 4.

This clonotype was seen many times. This chain uses TRBV10-3 with TRBJ2-1; 7 bases match TRBD1. The CDR3 covers 14 residues. The V gene's germline CDR1 is ENHRY and CDR2 SYGVKD. V was clipped by 11 bases and J by 7 bases; unmatched bases: 14. CDR3: CAVNTGATTNEQFF. The CDR3 nucleotides are TGTGCCGTCAATACAGGGGCCACGACTAATGAGCAGTTCTTC.

This clonotype has ten or more counts. The chain joins TRBV12-3 or TRBV12-4 to TRBJ2-1; 8 bases align to TRBD1. This CDR3 comprises 15 residues. Losses at the gene ends were 7 bases for V and 4 bases for J; bases not matched to a gene: 9. CDR3: CASTKGQGAYNEQFF. CDR3 in DNA: TGTGCCAGCACCAAAGGACAGGGAGCATACAATGAGCAGTTCTTC.

This clonotype was counted only a few times. The chain recombines TRBV7-9 with TRBJ2-5, with D hard to call. The CDR3 loop spans 17 amino acids. The ends were cut back, 5 bases at V and 2 bases at J, with 21 bases in the middle. Germline assignment: CDR1 SEHNR and CDR2 FQNEAQ (reference sequence). The CDR3 sequence is CASSHKGASRRQETQYF. CDR3 nucleotide sequence: TGTGCCAGCAGCCACAAAGGCGCGTCGCGACGGCAAGAGACCCAGTACTTC.

This clonotype was counted a few times. The J gene is TRBJ2-3, the V gene TRBV5-4; perhaps TRBD1 as D (6 bases). Trimming removed 5 bases from V and 0 bases from J, with 22 bases in between. The CDR3 is made up of 18 amino acids. The germline CDR1 and CDR2 sequences are SGHNT and YYREEE (reference sequence). CDR3 sequence: CASRFGRGQSSSTDTQYF. The DNA for the CDR3 is TGTGCCAGCAGGTTCGGAAGAGGACAGTCGTCCAGCACAGATACGCAGTATTTT.